Below, one T cell receptor beta chain is given with its context. Original methodology: Researchers report that nucleated cell counts were estimated from reference gene primer amplification. The method was immunoSEQ multiplex PCR; TCRdb's version includes in-frame clones alone and lacks a portion of them. Clone size and the V and J calls come from that table; the DNA yielded D and trimming. The data contain roughly 14,000 clones, about four fifths of them singletons. Germline-derived CDR1 and CDR2 are SEHNR and FQNEAQ (reference sequence). V gave up 5 bases and J gave up 1 base, with 12 bases separating them. CDR3 length: 15 residues. The sample comes from a study of blood T cell repertoires in COVID-19. Background on the study: The United States, Italy and Spain supplied acute and convalescent COVID-19 samples. PBMCs, B-cell-depleted T cells, or T cells were the source of the cDNA or gDNA that made up the material.

The chain has TRBV7-9 and TRBJ2-1; D might be TRBD2 (5 bases). The material sequenced was peripheral blood. The TCR sequence derives from a woman in her sixties with acute or convalescent COVID-19. The CDR3 region is CASSALRGSYNEQFF. In DNA, the CDR3 is TGTGCCAGCAGCGCCCTCCGGGGTTCCTACAATGAGCAGTTCTTC.